This paragraph reports one T cell receptor (beta chain). Its specificity is not known. The sample originates from a study of PD-L1 blockade in urothelial cancer. Study-wide results and caveats: Where pretreatment blood TCR clonality fell below the median, better survival was predicted.

Germline V CDR1 and CDR2: SGHRS, YFSETQ. Trimming took 4 bases from V and 5 from J; bases not matched to a gene: 5. CDR3 length equals 13 residues. Assay used: immunoSEQ multiplex PCR; TCRdb lists only in-frame clones, some missing. The table records tens of thousands of clones, about 85% of them present only once. Time point noted: peripheral blood 6 weeks after treatment start. Each patient contributed between 1 and 8 total time points of blood mononuclear cells, pretreatment and during treatment. This chain connects TRBV5-1 to TRBJ2-7; TRBD1 aligns across 8 bases. Sequenced material: PBMCs, taken around atezolizumab (anti-PD-L1) treatment. The sequence was collected from a man in his forties or fifties with urothelial cancer. CDR3 amino acids: CASSGQGFDEQYF. CDR3 nucleotide sequence: TGCGCCAGCAGCGGACAGGGTTTTGACGAGCAGTACTTC.